This TCR beta chain was captured by sequencing in a study of early T cells in non-severe SARS-CoV-2 infection. Study-wide background: Sequencing targeted bulk RNA from unsorted whole blood, leaving chains unpaired.

This clonotype was seen repeatedly, ten times or more. The target antigen is unknown. The TCR library protocol was used to attach unique molecular identifiers. These identifiers were attached to individual cDNA molecules. MiXCR, run by TCRdb on the 5' RACE reads, gives a single entry per CDR3 protein. The data show approximately 80,000 distinct CDR3 sequences, less than 15% seen once. Study-wide points: VDJdb matches were skewed toward anti-spike CD8 T cell responses.

The CDR3 has 14 residues. Germline V gives CDR1 SGHAT, CDR2 FQNNGV. V lost 7 bases to trimming and J lost 3 bases; unmatched junction nucleotides: 8. Sequenced sample: whole blood. The V and J genes are TRBV11-2 and TRBJ1-1, with 7 bases lining up with TRBD1. The sequence came from an adult who was a healthcare worker with PCR-confirmed SARS-CoV-2 infection or an uninfected control (not recorded which). The CDR3 DNA is TGTGCCAGCACCCGGGACAGCCTCTACACTGAAGCTTTCTTT. Translating it yields CASTRDSLYTEAFF.